These 24 T cell receptor beta chains were all obtained from the same sample, sequenced in a study of T-cell memory formation after mild COVID-19. TCRdb passed the 5' RACE reads through MiXCR, listing each CDR3 protein once. The data show 300,000 to 350,000 distinct CDR3 sequences, around 19% seen once. Input material: PBMCs or a T cell subset sorted from them (not recorded which). Source of these receptors: a man in his late teens or twenties who had mild COVID-19 (a few samples of this study predate the infection). Cell type and time point are not known.

This sequence joins TRBV20-1 and TRBJ2-7; TRBD1 might be the D (5 bases). The V gene lost 5 bases and the J gene lost 9 bases, with 20 bases spanning the gap. The CDR3 extends over 13 amino acids. Germline CDR1 is DFQATT and CDR2 is SNEGSKA (reference sequence). This CDR3 reads CSAEGRDSARQYV. The CDR3 region has the DNA TGCAGTGCTGAAGGCAGGGATAGTGCACGGCAGTACGTC.

This clonotype came up a few times. The chain couples TRBV5-1 to TRBJ1-1; D is perhaps TRBD1 (5 bases). The CDR3 totals 15 residues. The V and J ends lost 4 bases and 3 bases respectively, with 16 bases between them. From germline, CDR1 is SGHRS and CDR2 YFSETQ. This chain's CDR3 is CASSPRAGWDTEAFF. In DNA, the CDR3 is TGCGCCAGCAGCCCCAGGGCAGGGTGGGACACTGAAGCTTTCTTT.

The chain couples TRBV14 to TRBJ2-5; D is ambiguous. Germline lookup yields CDR1 SGHDN and CDR2 FVKESK. The CDR3 contains 14 residues. V was clipped by 2 bases and J by 5 bases, with 12 bases between them. The CDR3 sequence: CASSQIWGTETQYF. The CDR3 DNA sequence: TGTGCCAGCAGCCAAATCTGGGGAACGGAGACCCAGTACTTC.

This clonotype was recorded a few times. The V and J genes are TRBV28 and TRBJ1-2; the D is unclear. Germline V CDR1 and CDR2: MDHEN, SYDVKM. The CDR3 runs to 11 residues. V was clipped by 3 bases and J by 8 bases, with 7 bases between them. The CDR3, as DNA: TGTGCCAGCAGTTTCCTGAGGGGCTACACCTTC. This gives the protein CASSFLRGYTF.

This clonotype was observed a few times. The J gene is TRBJ2-4, the V gene TRBV4-3; 7 bases agree with TRBD2. The CDR3 runs to 16 residues. With 0 bases clipped from V and 3 bases from J, the junction kept 5 bases outside the gene matches. Germline V CDR1 and CDR2: LGHNA, YSLEER. As DNA, the CDR3 is TGCGCCAGCAGCCAAGATCGGGGAGGGAGCAAAAACATTCAGTACTTC. Amino acid sequence: CASSQDRGGSKNIQYF.

In this sample, this clonotype turned up a few times. The chain links TRBV11-2 to TRBJ2-5; 11 bases are a match to TRBD2. CDR1 is SGHAT and CDR2 is FQNNGV in the germline V gene. V was clipped by 2 bases and J by 5 bases; unmatched bases: 7. There are 16 residues in the CDR3. This chain's CDR3 is CASSLMGTSGEETQYF. The DNA of the CDR3 is TGTGCCAGCAGCTTAATGGGGACTAGCGGTGAGGAGACCCAGTACTTC.

This clonotype turned up a few times. The J gene is TRBJ1-5, the V gene TRBV20-1; no definite D call. The germline V gene encodes CDR1 DFQATT and CDR2 SNEGSKA (reference sequence). This CDR3 region has 13 residues. V dropped 5 bases and J dropped 3 bases, with 11 bases sitting between them. The CDR3: CSAPARNNQPQHF. The CDR3 DNA reads TGCAGTGCTCCCGCTCGTAACAATCAGCCCCAGCATTTT.

The V gene is TRBV12-3 or TRBV12-4, the J gene TRBJ1-5; D is uncertain. The CDR3 is made up of 16 amino acids. Trimming shortened V by 2 bases and J by 0 bases, and 11 bases separated the two germline ends. This chain's CDR3 is CASSLLGYGSNQPQHF. CDR3 coding DNA: TGTGCCAGCAGTTTACTAGGATATGGTAGCAATCAGCCCCAGCATTTT.

The gene calls are TRBV4-3 and TRBJ1-2; 7 bases fit TRBD1. The ends lost 4 bases at V and 7 bases at J; junction bases unmatched: 12. The germline V gene has CDR1 LGHNA and CDR2 YSLEER. CDR3 length: 15 amino acids. The DNA for the CDR3 is TGCGCCAGCAGCCGGTCCGGAGGACAGGAAGGTGGCTACACCTTC. Its protein product is CASSRSGGQEGGYTF.

The chain uses TRBV7-9 and TRBJ2-7; D remains ambiguous. This CDR3 is 12 amino acids long. Trimming pared 3 bases from V and 6 bases from J, leaving 9 bases between. Germline-derived CDR1 and CDR2 are SEHNR and FQNEAQ (reference sequence). In nucleotides, the CDR3 is TGTGCCAGCAGCTTTGGCCCGTCCGAGCAGTACGTC. Protein: CASSFGPSEQYV.

This clonotype appeared a few times. This chain links TRBV7-2 with TRBJ2-3; 11 bases are a match to TRBD2. The germline CDR1 and CDR2 sequences are SGHTA and FQGNSA. V shed 1 base and J 0 bases; nucleotides not matched to a gene: 6. The CDR3 covers 18 residues. The CDR3 coding sequence is TGTGCCAGCAGCTTAGGACTAGCGGGGACCTTTAGCACAGATACGCAGTATTTT. It yields the protein CASSLGLAGTFSTDTQYF. The whole variable domain, filled in from reference TRBV7-2 and TRBJ2-3, reads GAGVSQSPSNKVTEKGKDVELRCDPISGHTALYWYRQSLGQGLEFLIYFQGNSAPDKSGLPSDRFSAERTGGSVSTLTIQRTQQEDSAVYLCASSLGLAGTFSTDTQYFGPGTRLTVL.

The V and J genes are TRBV7-2 and TRBJ2-1, with TRBD1 matching over 8 bases. Looked up from germline, CDR1 is SGHTA and CDR2 is FQGNSA. The CDR3 sequence is 15 residues long. Trimming at V came to 1 base and at J to 4 bases, leaving 3 bases not matched to a gene. The DNA for the CDR3 is TGTGCCAGCAGCTTAGGGACAGGGATGTACAATGAGCAGTTCTTC. Its translation is CASSLGTGMYNEQFF.

This clonotype has more than one count but fewer than ten. The chain has TRBV5-1 and TRBJ2-3, with D tentatively TRBD1 (6 bases). CDR1 is SGHRS and CDR2 is YFSETQ in the germline V gene. CDR3 length: 13 amino acids. The V end was cut by 4 bases, the J end by 6 bases, with 12 bases between. This chain's CDR3 is CASSSNREDTQYF. In nucleotides, the CDR3 is TGCGCCAGCAGCAGTAACAGGGAGGATACGCAGTATTTT.

As DNA, the CDR3 is TGCGCCAGCAGCCGAGGACAGGGGAGCTCCTACGAGCAGTACTTC. Translated, it gives CASSRGQGSSYEQYF. The V call is TRBV4-1, the J call TRBJ2-7, with TRBD1 matching 9 bases. Per the germline V gene, CDR1 is MGHRA and CDR2 is YSYEKL. The ends lost 4 bases at V and 0 bases at J; junction bases unmatched: 4. CDR3 length: 15 residues.

In its sample, this clonotype was seen a few times. The chain is built from TRBV4-3 and TRBJ1-2, with a weak D call TRBD1 (6 bases). Trimming left V 0 bases short and J 7 bases short, with 15 bases between. Germline V gene sequence: CDR1 LGHNA, CDR2 YSLEER. There are 15 residues in the CDR3. The CDR3 loop is CASSQDRIGGTGYTF. CDR3 sequence (DNA): TGCGCCAGCAGCCAAGATAGGATCGGGGGCACTGGCTACACCTTC.

This clonotype came up once. The chain couples TRBV6-2 or TRBV6-3 to TRBJ1-1, with a weak D call TRBD1 (5 bases). The V end lost 7 bases, the J end lost 2 bases, and 14 bases lay between the germline ends. Germline-derived CDR1 and CDR2 are MNHEY and SVGEGT. The CDR3 is 14 residues long. The CDR3 spells CASTPGGINTEAFF. The CDR3 region has the DNA TGTGCCAGCACCCCCGGGGGGATTAACACTGAAGCTTTCTTT.

The V gene is TRBV5-6, the J gene TRBJ1-1; 9 nucleotides agree with TRBD1. The CDR3 is made up of 15 amino acids. Trimming at V came to 4 bases and at J to 0 bases, leaving 4 bases not matched to a gene. Germline V gene lookup returns CDR1 SGHDT and CDR2 YYEEEE. The CDR3 sequence: CASSRRDRVNTEAFF. CDR3 coding DNA: TGTGCCAGCAGCCGCCGGGACAGGGTGAACACTGAAGCTTTCTTT.

The V call is TRBV5-4, the J call TRBJ1-1; TRBD1 might be the D (5 bases). The germline V gene encodes CDR1 SGHNT and CDR2 YYREEE (reference sequence). CDR3 length: 13 amino acids. V was clipped by 4 bases and J by 4 bases, with 11 bases between them. CDR3 region: CASSGSGGTEAFF. CDR3 DNA sequence: TGTGCCAGCAGCGGATCTGGGGGCACTGAAGCTTTCTTT.

This clonotype has more than one count but fewer than ten. The CDR3 region has the DNA TGTGCCATCAGTTGGACTAGCGGGGGTAGCTCCTACAATGAGCAGTTCTTC. Translation gives CAISWTSGGSSYNEQFF. V and J are TRBV10-3 and TRBJ2-1; TRBD2 matches 13 bases. The CDR3 extends over 17 amino acids. Germline CDR1 and CDR2: ENHRY and SYGVKD. With 5 bases clipped from V and 0 bases from J, the junction kept 4 bases outside the gene matches.

The chain recombines TRBV6-2 or TRBV6-3 with TRBJ2-3; 7 bases are shared with TRBD2. V trimming: 5 bases; J trimming: 3 bases; junction bases outside the gene matches: 11. The CDR3 runs 16 residues. Germline CDR1 reads MNHEY; CDR2 reads SVGEGT. This CDR3 reads CASSPGSGRGTDTQYF. CDR3 nucleotides: TGTGCCAGCAGTCCCGGATCCGGGCGGGGGACAGATACGCAGTATTTT.

This clonotype was detected ten times or more. The rearrangement uses TRBV2 and TRBJ2-1; 9 bases line up with TRBD2. In germline, CDR1 is SNHLY, CDR2 FYNNEI. This CDR3 is built from 14 residues. The J segment lost 6 bases and the V segment lost 7 bases, leaving 7 bases of the junction unmatched. CDR3 protein: CASTGGGAGNEQFF. CDR3 nucleotide sequence: TGTGCCAGCACAGGCGGGGGGGCCGGCAATGAGCAGTTCTTC.

This clonotype was seen repeatedly, ten times or more. The V and J genes are TRBV6-6 and TRBJ2-2, with 9 positions matching TRBD1. CDR3 length: 14 residues. In germline, CDR1 is MNHNY, CDR2 SVGAGI (reference sequence). V shed 5 bases, J shed 7 bases, and the junction held 5 bases outside the gene matches. Here the CDR3 reads CASSLDRGSGELFF. In DNA form, the CDR3 reads TGTGCCAGCAGTCTCGACAGGGGGAGCGGGGAGCTGTTTTTT.

This sequence joins TRBV5-4 and TRBJ1-1, with a possible D match to TRBD1 (6 bases). Germline CDR1 is SGHNT and CDR2 is YYREEE (reference sequence). V lost 4 bases, J lost 0 bases, and 16 bases lay in between. CDR3 size: 16 residues. The CDR3: CASSPGGAAMNTEAFF. As DNA, the CDR3 is TGTGCCAGCAGCCCTGGGGGGGCCGCGATGAACACTGAAGCTTTCTTT.

This clonotype was observed a handful of times. The gene calls are TRBV6-2 or TRBV6-3 and TRBJ2-1; D not resolved. The CDR3 sequence is 11 residues long. CDR1 is MNHEY, CDR2 SVGEGT, per germline. The germline V and J ends were trimmed by 4 bases and 11 bases, with 9 bases remaining between them. This chain's CDR3 is CASSSRDKQFF. The CDR3 bases are TGTGCCAGCAGTTCCCGAGATAAGCAGTTCTTC.